The 22 T cell receptor beta chains given below trace back to one sample, sequenced in a study of cytomegalovirus exposure and HLA in healthy donors. The PCR used 60 Vbeta and 13 Jbeta primers. The data were produced by immunoSEQ multiplex PCR, yet TCRdb's version contains in-frame clones alone and is incomplete. This sample has about 150,000 clones, with 84% found just once. Sequences were obtained from PBMCs. The receptors come from a boy aged 2 to 9 in good health and CMV-seronegative.

This sequence joins TRBV7-8 and TRBJ2-3, with TRBD1 identical over 8 bases. V shed 2 bases and J 0 bases; nucleotides not matched to a gene: 4. Germline V lookup: CDR1 SGHVS, CDR2 FQNEAQ. This CDR3 spans 16 amino acids. DNA for the CDR3: TGTGCCAGCAGCTTATGGGCAGGGGGCAGCACAGATACGCAGTATTTT. Protein product: CASSLWAGGSTDTQYF.

The rearrangement joins TRBV19 to TRBJ1-4, with D hard to call. CDR3 size: 17 residues. Germline V gives CDR1 LNHDA, CDR2 SQIVND (reference sequence). Deletions cut 8 bases from V and 0 bases from J, with 19 bases between. The CDR3 region is CASSRIFGRSTNEKLFF. The CDR3 nucleotides read TGTGCCAGTTCCAGGATTTTTGGGAGGTCAACTAATGAAAAACTGTTTTTT.

V usage is TRBV10-3 and J usage is TRBJ1-1, with TRBD1 matching 10 bases. Germline V gives CDR1 ENHRY, CDR2 SYGVKD. The CDR3 contains 16 residues. V was clipped by 4 bases and J by 3 bases; unmatched bases: 8. CDR3 amino acids: CAISVGLGQGDTEAFF. CDR3 coding DNA: TGTGCCATCAGTGTGGGTCTCGGACAGGGGGACACTGAAGCTTTCTTT.

The chain uses TRBV5-1 and TRBJ2-1; D not resolved. Deletions cut 0 bases from V and 2 bases from J, with 6 bases between. Germline CDR1 reads SGHRS; CDR2 reads YFSETQ. CDR3 length equals 14 residues. CDR3 amino acids: CASSLVEAYNEQFF. Written as DNA, the CDR3 is TGCGCCAGCAGCTTGGTCGAGGCCTACAATGAGCAGTTCTTC.

The J gene is TRBJ1-1, the V gene TRBV6-1; D is uncertain. The CDR3 is made up of 15 amino acids. V lost 2 bases, J lost 4 bases, and 14 bases lay in between. Germline lookup yields CDR1 MNHNS and CDR2 SASEGT. CDR3 DNA sequence: TGTGCCAGCAGTGAAATGTTAGAGGGAGCCACTGAAGCTTTCTTT. Translation gives CASSEMLEGATEAFF.

This chain joins TRBV5-1 and TRBJ1-1, with D unclear. The germline gives CDR1 SGHRS, CDR2 YFSETQ. The CDR3 spans 13 residues. The V end lost 2 bases, the J end lost 3 bases, and 8 bases lay between the germline ends. CDR3 in amino acids: CASSFSEDTEAFF. The CDR3 nucleotides read TGCGCCAGCAGCTTCTCAGAGGACACTGAAGCTTTCTTT.

J is TRBJ1-3 and V is TRBV25-1, with unresolved D. Germline V gene data show CDR1 as MGHDK and CDR2 as SYGVNS. This CDR3 has 17 amino acids. V lost 5 bases to trimming and J lost 0 bases, with 17 bases between them. The CDR3 loop is CASSHYDIGNSGNTIYF. CDR3 bases: TGTGCCAGCAGTCACTACGATATCGGGAACTCTGGAAACACCATATATTTT.

The V gene is TRBV6-1, the J gene TRBJ2-1; 8 nucleotides align to TRBD2. With V trimmed by 7 bases and J by 1 base, 3 bases remained unmatched. The CDR3 has 14 residues. The germline V gene encodes CDR1 MNHNS and CDR2 SASEGT. The CDR3 sequence: CASNLAGSYNEQFF. The CDR3 DNA reads as TGTGCCAGCAATTTAGCGGGATCCTACAATGAGCAGTTCTTC.

The rearrangement uses TRBV7-6 and TRBJ2-5; weak D call: TRBD1 (5 bases). Germline V lookup: CDR1 SGHVS, CDR2 FNYEAQ. Trimming took 5 bases from V and 5 from J, leaving 15 bases between them. The CDR3 is 14 residues long. This chain's CDR3 is CASSQIMGRETQYF. The CDR3 bases are TGTGCCAGCAGCCAAATAATGGGGCGGGAGACCCAGTACTTC.

This rearrangement joins TRBV19 to TRBJ1-5, with D possibly TRBD1 on 5 matching bases. V lost 3 bases, J lost 5 bases, and 14 bases lay in between. This CDR3 has 15 residues. Germline CDR1 is LNHDA and CDR2 is SQIVND (reference sequence). DNA of the CDR3: TGTGCCAGTAGTATTGGTAGGGGATCGTATCAGCCCCAGCATTTT. Amino acids: CASSIGRGSYQPQHF.

The V call is TRBV29-1, the J call TRBJ1-1; D gene uncertain. Trimming took off 6 bases at V and 1 base at J, with 9 bases between the two ends. The CDR3 runs 12 residues. Germline values: CDR1 SQVTM, CDR2 ANQGSEA. Here the CDR3 reads CSVSAGNTEAFF. The CDR3 bases are TGCAGCGTCTCGGCGGGGAACACTGAAGCTTTCTTT.

This rearrangement joins TRBV28 to TRBJ1-2, with 7 positions matching TRBD1. The V and J ends lost 7 bases and 10 bases, in that order; junction bases with no gene match: 6. The CDR3 is made up of 11 amino acids. Germline V gene sequence: CDR1 MDHEN, CDR2 SYDVKM. CDR3 nucleotide sequence: TGTGCCAGCAATTGGGACAGAATCTACACCTTC. Translation gives CASNWDRIYTF.

This chain joins TRBV12-5 and TRBJ1-1; the D is unclear. CDR3 length equals 12 residues. Germline lookup yields CDR1 LGHNT and CDR2 FRNRAP. Trimming took off 6 bases at V and 1 base at J, with 6 bases between the two ends. The CDR3 here is CASGLTNTEAFF. CDR3 DNA: TGTGCTAGTGGACTTACGAACACTGAAGCTTTCTTT.

The rearrangement joins TRBV5-1 to TRBJ2-1; 7 positions agree with TRBD2. Losses at the gene ends were 3 bases for V and 5 bases for J; bases not matched to a gene: 5. This CDR3 comprises 14 residues. Germline V gives CDR1 SGHRS, CDR2 YFSETQ. The CDR3 region is CASSSLAEDNEQFF. DNA of the CDR3: TGCGCCAGCAGCTCCCTAGCGGAAGACAATGAGCAGTTCTTC. Variable domain in full (rest from reference TRBV5-1 and TRBJ2-1): KAGVTQTPRYLIKTRGQQVTLSCSPISGHRSVSWYQQTPGQGLQFLFEYFSETQRNKGNFPGRFSGRQFSNSRSEMNVSTLELGDSALYLCASSSLAEDNEQFFGPGTRLTVL.

The CDR3 nucleotides are TGTGCCAGCAGTTTACTATACCGAGCGGGAGTAGGGACAGATACGCAGTATTTT. Translated, it gives CASSLLYRAGVGTDTQYF. The rearrangement joins TRBV28 to TRBJ2-3; 8 positions agree with TRBD2. CDR3 size: 18 residues. After removal of 2 bases from V and 3 bases from J, the junction contained 13 bases not matched to a gene. The germline V gene has CDR1 MDHEN and CDR2 SYDVKM.

The rearrangement uses TRBV19 and TRBJ2-1; 7 nucleotides align to TRBD2. Trimming at V came to 4 bases and at J to 3 bases, leaving 12 bases not matched to a gene. The CDR3 extends over 17 amino acids. Germline loops: CDR1 LNHDA, CDR2 SQIVND (reference sequence). The CDR3 sequence: CASSRPMREFGYNEQFF. CDR3 DNA: TGTGCCAGTAGTAGACCGATGCGGGAGTTCGGCTACAATGAGCAGTTCTTC.

V usage is TRBV5-1 and J usage is TRBJ2-3; 9 bases match TRBD2. J gave up 2 bases and V 1 base, and 5 bases lay outside the gene matches. Germline V CDR1 and CDR2: SGHRS, YFSETQ. This CDR3 has 16 residues. The CDR3 DNA reads TGCGCCAGCAGCTTGATTAGCGGGAGCGACACAGATACGCAGTATTTT. Protein product: CASSLISGSDTDTQYF.

The chain is built from TRBV28 and TRBJ2-7; 7 nucleotides line up with TRBD1. The trim removed 3 bases at V and 1 base at J, leaving 21 bases unmatched. Germline V gene sequence: CDR1 MDHEN, CDR2 SYDVKM. CDR3 length equals 20 residues. The CDR3 spells CASSFSRVRVGTVFSYEQYF. The CDR3 DNA reads as TGTGCCAGCAGTTTCTCTCGCGTGCGAGTAGGGACAGTTTTTTCCTACGAGCAGTACTTC.

The DNA for the CDR3 is TGCGCCATTGCACTAGCGGGAGGGCCTGACGAGCAGTACTTC. Translating it yields CAIALAGGPDEQYF. The V call is TRBV10-2, the J call TRBJ2-7; 13 positions agree with TRBD2. The CDR3 is 14 amino acids. Germline V gives CDR1 WSHSY, CDR2 SAAADI. Trimming took 10 bases from V and 5 from J; bases not matched to a gene: 8.

The chain employs TRBV2 and TRBJ2-5; D remains ambiguous. Germline V CDR1 and CDR2: SNHLY, FYNNEI. Trimming removed 7 bases at V and 6 bases at J, with 12 bases between. The CDR3 loop spans 12 amino acids. The CDR3 bases are TGTGCCAGCACTTACTCCCCTAAGACCCAGTACTTC. This gives the protein CASTYSPKTQYF.

The chain links TRBV18 to TRBJ2-2; 8 bases agree with TRBD2. CDR3 length equals 19 residues. Trimming at V came to 2 bases and at J to 3 bases, leaving 14 bases not matched to a gene. From germline, CDR1 is KGHSH and CDR2 LQKENI. The CDR3 sequence is CASSPSPPGLEGDTGELFF. CDR3 coding DNA: TGTGCCAGCTCACCATCCCCCCCGGGACTAGAGGGAGACACCGGGGAGCTGTTTTTT.

The V and J genes are TRBV4-2 and TRBJ2-7; 9 bases align to TRBD1. CDR3 size: 15 residues. With 0 bases clipped from V and 4 bases from J, the junction kept 4 bases outside the gene matches. Germline loops: CDR1 LGHNA, CDR2 YNFKEQ. Here the CDR3 DNA reads TGTGCCAGCAGCCAAGATATACAGGGGGCTTACGAGCAGTACTTC. Amino acid sequence: CASSQDIQGAYEQYF.